This record looks at one TCR beta chain sequence and its context. This sample was included in a study of T cell responses to AZD1222 COVID-19 vaccine. Second-dose intervals near 4 or 12 weeks were combined. Clones were sequenced by immunoSEQ multiplex PCR, and TCRdb holds only the in-frame ones, with some missing. The sample shows tens of thousands of clones, approximately 85% of them seen only once. Trimming cost V 0 bases and J 0 bases, with 15 bases left between them. The germline gives CDR1 MNHEY, CDR2 SVGEGT. The CDR3 is 17 residues long. The sequence was collected from an adult who received the AZD1222 COVID-19 vaccine. Sequencing was performed on peripheral blood, taken 28 days after the second AZD1222 dose. J is TRBJ2-7 and V is TRBV6-2 or TRBV6-3; D call uncertain. CDR3: CASSYSSRRDLSYEQYF. DNA of the CDR3: TGTGCCAGCAGTTACTCGAGTAGAAGGGATCTCTCCTACGAGCAGTACTTC.